This is a list of T cell receptor beta chains from one sample in a study of immune characterization of retroperitoneal liposarcoma. MiXCR, applied by TCRdb to the PCR reads, yields one record per CDR3 protein. The data hold 3,100 or so distinct CDR3 sequences, with about 46% observed a single time. The sample taken for sequencing was tumor tissue. Every receptor here comes from a male donor with retroperitoneal liposarcoma. The CDR3 runs from the conserved cysteine through the conserved F or W. Fields, in order: V gene, D gene, clone size, J gene, CDR3 protein, CDR3 DNA. A D gene is named only where the DNA matches it firmly. The listing skips clone size in some rows; elsewhere it reads once, few, many or a size class.

v_call: TRBV25-1; d_call: TRBD1; clone_size: NA; j_call: TRBJ2-1; cdr3_aa: CASSGGVQGARNEQFF; cdr3_nt: TGTGCCAGCAGCGGCGGGGTTCAGGGGGCTAGGAATGAGCAGTTCTTC
v_call: TRBV7-6; d_call: TRBD1; clone_size: NA; j_call: TRBJ2-3; cdr3_aa: CASSLAGQGEGTQYF; cdr3_nt: TGTGCCAGCAGCTTAGCTGGACAGGGTGAAGGTACGCAGTATTTT
v_call: TRBV6-1; d_call: NA; clone_size: NA; j_call: TRBJ2-1; cdr3_aa: CASSELSYEQFF; cdr3_nt: TGTGCCAGCAGTGAATTAAGCTACGAGCAGTTCTTC
v_call: TRBV6-1; d_call: NA; clone_size: medium-sized; j_call: TRBJ2-2; cdr3_aa: CASSEPGTNTGELFF; cdr3_nt: TGTGCCAGCAGTGAACCAGGGACGAACACCGGGGAGCTGTTTTTT
v_call: TRBV27; d_call: NA; clone_size: few; j_call: TRBJ2-7; cdr3_aa: CASSDLAQTYNEQYF; cdr3_nt: TGTGCCAGCAGTGATCTAGCCCAAACCTACAATGAGCAGTACTTC
v_call: TRBV6-5; d_call: NA; clone_size: NA; j_call: TRBJ2-6; cdr3_aa: CASSSDWGANVLTF; cdr3_nt: TGTGCCAGCAGTTCCGACTGGGGGGCCAACGTCCTGACTTTC
v_call: TRBV6-8; d_call: TRBD1; clone_size: NA; j_call: TRBJ1-3; cdr3_aa: CASTTTGSGNTIYF; cdr3_nt: TGTGCCAGCACCACGACAGGGTCTGGAAACACCATATATTTT
v_call: TRBV6-1; d_call: TRBD1; clone_size: NA; j_call: TRBJ2-7; cdr3_aa: CASSDYRGPDEQYF; cdr3_nt: TGTGCCAGCAGTGACTACAGGGGGCCGGACGAGCAGTACTTC
v_call: TRBV9; d_call: TRBD2; clone_size: once; j_call: TRBJ2-1; cdr3_aa: CASSVGLAGSNEQFF; cdr3_nt: TGTGCCAGCAGCGTAGGACTAGCGGGGTCCAATGAGCAGTTCTTC
v_call: TRBV6-1; d_call: TRBD1; clone_size: once; j_call: TRBJ2-7; cdr3_aa: CASRKGQGYEQYF; cdr3_nt: TGTGCCAGCAGAAAAGGACAGGGATACGAGCAGTACTTC
v_call: TRBV6-1; d_call: TRBD2; clone_size: few; j_call: TRBJ2-7; cdr3_aa: CASRTGLADSSYNEQYF; cdr3_nt: TGTGCCAGCAGAACGGGACTAGCGGATAGCTCCTACAATGAGCAGTACTTC
v_call: TRBV27; d_call: NA; clone_size: NA; j_call: TRBJ2-4; cdr3_aa: CASSRGGQPGNEQYF; cdr3_nt: TGTGCCAGCAGCCGCGGGGGACAGCCTGGCAATGAGCAGTACTTC
v_call: TRBV6-1; d_call: TRBD1; clone_size: NA; j_call: TRBJ1-1; cdr3_aa: CASTRDRQINTEAFF; cdr3_nt: TGTGCCAGCACCCGGGACAGGCAGATAAACACTGAAGCTTTCTTT
v_call: TRBV7-3; d_call: NA; clone_size: NA; j_call: TRBJ1-1; cdr3_aa: CASSFRVGNTEAFF; cdr3_nt: TGTGCCAGCAGCTTCAGGGTGGGGAACACTGAAGCTTTCTTT
v_call: TRBV6-1; d_call: TRBD2; clone_size: NA; j_call: TRBJ2-3; cdr3_aa: CASSGTSGTQYF; cdr3_nt: TGTGCCAGCAGTGGAACTAGCGGTACGCAGTATTTT
v_call: TRBV7-2; d_call: TRBD2; clone_size: NA; j_call: TRBJ2-1; cdr3_aa: CASSFRGGSSYNEQFF; cdr3_nt: TGTGCCAGCAGCTTCCGGGGCGGGAGCTCCTACAATGAGCAGTTCTTC
v_call: TRBV24-1; d_call: TRBD2; clone_size: NA; j_call: TRBJ2-5; cdr3_aa: CATSGRGETQYF; cdr3_nt: TGTGCCACCAGCGGGAGGGGAGAGACCCAGTACTTC